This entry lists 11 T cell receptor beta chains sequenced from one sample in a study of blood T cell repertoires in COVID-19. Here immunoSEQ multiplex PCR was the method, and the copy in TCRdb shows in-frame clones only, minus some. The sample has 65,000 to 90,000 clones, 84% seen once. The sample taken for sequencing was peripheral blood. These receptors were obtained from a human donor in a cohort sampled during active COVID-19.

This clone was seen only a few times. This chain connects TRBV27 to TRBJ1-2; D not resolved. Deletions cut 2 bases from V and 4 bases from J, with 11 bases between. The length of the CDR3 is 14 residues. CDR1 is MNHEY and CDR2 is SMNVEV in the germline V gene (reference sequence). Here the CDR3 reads CASSLGGKGYGYTF. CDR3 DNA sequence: TGTGCCAGCAGTTTAGGAGGGAAGGGCTATGGCTACACCTTC.

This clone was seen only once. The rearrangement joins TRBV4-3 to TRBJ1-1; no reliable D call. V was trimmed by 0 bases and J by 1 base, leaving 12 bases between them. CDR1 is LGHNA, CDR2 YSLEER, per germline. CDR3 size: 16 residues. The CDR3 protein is CASSQDRWEGNTEAFF. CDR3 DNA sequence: TGCGCCAGCAGCCAAGATCGTTGGGAGGGGAACACTGAAGCTTTCTTT.

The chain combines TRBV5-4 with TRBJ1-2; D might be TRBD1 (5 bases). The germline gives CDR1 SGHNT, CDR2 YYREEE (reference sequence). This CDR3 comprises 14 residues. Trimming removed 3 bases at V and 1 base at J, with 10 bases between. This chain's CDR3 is CASSYDSFNYGYTF. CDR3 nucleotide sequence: TGTGCCAGCAGCTATGACAGCTTTAACTATGGCTACACCTTC.

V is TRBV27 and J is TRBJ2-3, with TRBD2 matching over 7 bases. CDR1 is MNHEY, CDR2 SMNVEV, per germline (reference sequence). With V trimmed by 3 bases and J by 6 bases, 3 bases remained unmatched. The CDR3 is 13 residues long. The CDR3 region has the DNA TGTGCCAGCAGTTTGGGAGGGTTGGATACGCAGTATTTT. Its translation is CASSLGGLDTQYF.

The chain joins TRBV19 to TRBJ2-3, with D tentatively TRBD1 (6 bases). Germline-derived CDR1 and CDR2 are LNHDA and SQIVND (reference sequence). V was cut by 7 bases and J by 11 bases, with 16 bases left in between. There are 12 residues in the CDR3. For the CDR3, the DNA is TGTGCCAGTACCGCTGGACAGTCGCGGCAGTATTTT. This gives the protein CASTAGQSRQYF.

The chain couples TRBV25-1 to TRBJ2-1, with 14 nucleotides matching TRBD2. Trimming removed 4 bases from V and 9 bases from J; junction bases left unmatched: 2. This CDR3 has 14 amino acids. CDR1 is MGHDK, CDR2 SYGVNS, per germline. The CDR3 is CASSGTSGGPEQFF. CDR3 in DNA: TGTGCCAGCAGTGGGACTAGCGGGGGGCCTGAGCAGTTCTTC.

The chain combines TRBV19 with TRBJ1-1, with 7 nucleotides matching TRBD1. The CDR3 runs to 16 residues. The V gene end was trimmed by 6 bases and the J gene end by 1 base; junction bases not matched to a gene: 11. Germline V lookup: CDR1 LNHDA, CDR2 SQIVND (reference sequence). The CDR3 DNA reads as TGTGCCAGTAGCCCCGACAGGGTAGAGGGGAACACTGAAGCTTTCTTT. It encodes CASSPDRVEGNTEAFF.

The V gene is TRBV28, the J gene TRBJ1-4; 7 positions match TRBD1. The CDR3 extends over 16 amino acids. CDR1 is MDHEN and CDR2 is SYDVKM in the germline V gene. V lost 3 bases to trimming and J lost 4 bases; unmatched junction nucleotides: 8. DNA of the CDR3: TGTGCCAGCAGTTTTGGAGGACAGGCCCATAATGAAAAACTGTTTTTT. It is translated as CASSFGGQAHNEKLFF.

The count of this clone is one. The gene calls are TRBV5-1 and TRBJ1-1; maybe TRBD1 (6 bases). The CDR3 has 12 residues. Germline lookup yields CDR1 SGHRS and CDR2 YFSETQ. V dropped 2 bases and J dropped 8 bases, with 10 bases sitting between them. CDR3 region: CASSFTGTEAFF. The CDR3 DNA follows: TGCGCCAGCAGCTTCACCGGGACAGAAGCTTTCTTT.

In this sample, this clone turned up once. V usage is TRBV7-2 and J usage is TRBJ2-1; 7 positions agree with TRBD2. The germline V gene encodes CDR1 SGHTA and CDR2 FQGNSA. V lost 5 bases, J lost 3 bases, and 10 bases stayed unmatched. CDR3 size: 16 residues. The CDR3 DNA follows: TGTGCCAGCAGCCGCGGCCGGGGGGACCGCTACAATGAGCAGTTCTTC. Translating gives CASSRGRGDRYNEQFF.

CDR3 protein: CASGISQGMGNEQFF. The CDR3 DNA reads TGCGCCAGCGGGATCTCACAGGGGATGGGGAATGAGCAGTTCTTC. V gene TRBV5-1 combines with J gene TRBJ2-1; 7 bases fit TRBD1. V shed 7 bases and J 7 bases; nucleotides not matched to a gene: 14. This CDR3 is built from 15 residues. Germline assignment: CDR1 SGHRS and CDR2 YFSETQ.